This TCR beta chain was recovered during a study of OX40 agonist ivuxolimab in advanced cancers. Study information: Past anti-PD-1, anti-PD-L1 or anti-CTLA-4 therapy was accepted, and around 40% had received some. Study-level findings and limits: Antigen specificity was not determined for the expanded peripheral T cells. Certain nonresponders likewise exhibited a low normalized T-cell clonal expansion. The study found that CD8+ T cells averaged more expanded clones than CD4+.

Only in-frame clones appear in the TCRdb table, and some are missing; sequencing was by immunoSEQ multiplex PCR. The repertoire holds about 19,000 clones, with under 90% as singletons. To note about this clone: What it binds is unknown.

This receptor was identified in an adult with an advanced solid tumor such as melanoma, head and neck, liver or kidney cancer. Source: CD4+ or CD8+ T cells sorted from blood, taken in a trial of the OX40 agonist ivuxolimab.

CDR3 nucleotides: TGTGCCAGTAGGCCCCGGGACCTCCACGAGCAGTACTTC. It specifies CASRPRDLHEQYF. The chain joins TRBV19 to TRBJ2-7; possibly TRBD1 or TRBD2 for D (5 bases each). Trimming cost V 6 bases and J 5 bases, with 14 bases left between them. This CDR3 contains 13 residues. Germline values: CDR1 LNHDA, CDR2 SQIVND (reference sequence). Using reference TRBV19 and TRBJ2-7 for the parts outside the CDR3, the full variable domain is DGGITQSPKYLFRKEGQNVTLSCEQNLNHDAMYWYRQDPGQGLRLIYYSQIVNDFQKGDIAEGYSVSREKKESFPLTVTSAQKNPTAFYLCASRPRDLHEQYFGPGTRLTVT.